This T cell receptor beta chain was found in a study of cytomegalovirus exposure and HLA in healthy donors. V was pared by 3 bases and J by 1 base, with 6 bases between. The CDR3 length is 13 residues. CDR1 is SGHTA, CDR2 FQGTGA, per germline. 60 Vbeta and 13 Jbeta primers were used in PCR. Produced via immunoSEQ multiplex PCR; TCRdb's table is partial and in-frame only. Of more than 150,000 clones listed, 77% are singletons. The receptor's source is a man aged 18 to 35 in good health and CMV-seronegative. This chain connects TRBV7-3 to TRBJ1-1; no reliable D call. What was sequenced was PBMCs. The CDR3 reads CASSFGRNTEAFF. The CDR3 DNA sequence: TGTGCCAGCAGCTTCGGGAGGAACACTGAAGCTTTCTTT. The full variable domain, its missing parts supplied by reference TRBV7-3 and TRBJ1-1, is GAGVSQTPSNKVTEKGKYVELRCDPISGHTALYWYRQSLGQGPEFLIYFQGTGAADDSGLPNDRFFAVRPEGSVSTLKIQRTERGDSAVYLCASSFGRNTEAFFGQGTRLTVV.